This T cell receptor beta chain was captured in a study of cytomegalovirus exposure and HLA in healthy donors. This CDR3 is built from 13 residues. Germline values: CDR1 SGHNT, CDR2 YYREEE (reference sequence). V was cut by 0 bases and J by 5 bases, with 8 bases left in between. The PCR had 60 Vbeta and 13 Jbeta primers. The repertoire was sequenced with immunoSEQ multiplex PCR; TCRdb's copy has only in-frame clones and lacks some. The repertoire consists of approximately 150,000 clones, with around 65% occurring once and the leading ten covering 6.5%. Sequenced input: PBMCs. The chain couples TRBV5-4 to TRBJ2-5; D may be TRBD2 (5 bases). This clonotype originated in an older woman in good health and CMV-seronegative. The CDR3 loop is CASSLGLRETQYF. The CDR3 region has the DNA TGTGCCAGCAGCTTGGGACTACGCGAGACCCAGTACTTC.